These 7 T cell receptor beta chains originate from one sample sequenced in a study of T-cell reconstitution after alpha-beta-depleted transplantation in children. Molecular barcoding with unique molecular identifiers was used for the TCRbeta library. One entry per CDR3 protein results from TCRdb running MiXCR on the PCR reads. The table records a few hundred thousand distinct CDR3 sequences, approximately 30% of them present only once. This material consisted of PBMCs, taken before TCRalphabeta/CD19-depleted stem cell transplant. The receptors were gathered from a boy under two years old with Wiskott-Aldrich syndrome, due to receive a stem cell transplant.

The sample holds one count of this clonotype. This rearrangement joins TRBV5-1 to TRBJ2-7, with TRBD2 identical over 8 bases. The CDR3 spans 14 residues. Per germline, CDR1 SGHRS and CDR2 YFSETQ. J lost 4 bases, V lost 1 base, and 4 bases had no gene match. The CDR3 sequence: CASSLSSGVYEQYF. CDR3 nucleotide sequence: TGCGCCAGCAGCTTGAGTAGCGGGGTTTACGAGCAGTACTTC. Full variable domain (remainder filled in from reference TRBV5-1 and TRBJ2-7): KAGVTQTPRYLIKTRGQQVTLSCSPISGHRSVSWYQQTPGQGLQFLFEYFSETQRNKGNFPGRFSGRQFSNSRSEMNVSTLELGDSALYLCASSLSSGVYEQYFGPGTRLTVT.

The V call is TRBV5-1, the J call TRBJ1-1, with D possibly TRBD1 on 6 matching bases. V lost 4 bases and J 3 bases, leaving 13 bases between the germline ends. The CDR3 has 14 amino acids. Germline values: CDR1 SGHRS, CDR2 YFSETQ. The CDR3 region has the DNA TGCGCCAGCAGCGCCCTACAGGGCGACACTGAAGCTTTCTTT. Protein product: CASSALQGDTEAFF.

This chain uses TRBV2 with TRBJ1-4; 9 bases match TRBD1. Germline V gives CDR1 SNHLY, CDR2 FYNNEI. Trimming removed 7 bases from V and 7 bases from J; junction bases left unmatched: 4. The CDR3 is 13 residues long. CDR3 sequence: CASTRDRVEKLFF. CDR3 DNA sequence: TGTGCCAGCACTCGGGACAGGGTTGAAAAACTGTTTTTT.

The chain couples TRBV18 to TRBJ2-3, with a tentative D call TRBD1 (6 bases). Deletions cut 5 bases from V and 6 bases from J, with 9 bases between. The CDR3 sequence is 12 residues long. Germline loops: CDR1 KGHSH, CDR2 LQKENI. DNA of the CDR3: TGTGCCAGCTCAGTAACAGGGGATACGCAGTATTTT. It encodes CASSVTGDTQYF.

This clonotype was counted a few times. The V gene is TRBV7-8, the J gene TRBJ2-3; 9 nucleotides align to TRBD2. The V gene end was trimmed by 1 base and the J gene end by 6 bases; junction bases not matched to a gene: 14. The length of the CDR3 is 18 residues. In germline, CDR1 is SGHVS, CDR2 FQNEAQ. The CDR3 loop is CASSLGRSGGRAGDTQYF. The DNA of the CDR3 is TGTGCCAGCAGCTTAGGCCGTAGCGGCGGGAGGGCCGGGGATACGCAGTATTTT.

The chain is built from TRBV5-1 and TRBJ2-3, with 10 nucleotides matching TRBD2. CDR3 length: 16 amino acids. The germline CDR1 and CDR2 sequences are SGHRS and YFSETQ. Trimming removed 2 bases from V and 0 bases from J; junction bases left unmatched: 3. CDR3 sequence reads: CASSFDSGGSTDTQYF. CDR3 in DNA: TGCGCCAGCAGCTTTGATAGCGGGGGGAGCACAGATACGCAGTATTTT.

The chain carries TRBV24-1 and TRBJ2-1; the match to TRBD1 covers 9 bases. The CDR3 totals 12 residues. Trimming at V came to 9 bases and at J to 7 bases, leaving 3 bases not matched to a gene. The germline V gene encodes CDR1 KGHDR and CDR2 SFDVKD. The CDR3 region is CATGDRDNEQFF. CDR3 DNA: TGTGCCACCGGGGACAGGGATAATGAGCAGTTCTTC.